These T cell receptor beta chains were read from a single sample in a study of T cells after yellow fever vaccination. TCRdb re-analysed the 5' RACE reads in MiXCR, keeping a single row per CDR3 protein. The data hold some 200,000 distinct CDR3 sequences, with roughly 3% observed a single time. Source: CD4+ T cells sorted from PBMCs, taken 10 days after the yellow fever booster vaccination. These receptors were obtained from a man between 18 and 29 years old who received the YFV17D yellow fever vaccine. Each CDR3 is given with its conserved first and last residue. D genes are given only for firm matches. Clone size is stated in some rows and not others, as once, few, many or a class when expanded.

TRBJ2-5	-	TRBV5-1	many	CASSLQGIKETQYF	TGCGCCAGCAGCCTGCAGGGGATTAAAGAGACCCAGTACTTC
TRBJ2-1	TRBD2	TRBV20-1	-	CACGSSYNEQFF	TGCGCCTGCGGGAGCTCCTACAATGAGCAGTTCTTC
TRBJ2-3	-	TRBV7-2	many	CASSLGENTDTQYF	TGTGCCAGCAGCCTCGGAGAGAACACAGATACGCAGTATTTT
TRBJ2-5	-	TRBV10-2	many	CASTPAGQETQYF	TGCGCCAGCACCCCAGCGGGTCAAGAGACCCAGTACTTC
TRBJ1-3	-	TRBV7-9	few	CASSFIGNTIYF	TGTGCCAGCAGCTTCATCGGAAACACCATATATTTT
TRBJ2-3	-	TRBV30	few	CAWSVGPSNTQYF	TGTGCCTGGAGTGTCGGACCGAGCAATACGCAGTATTTT
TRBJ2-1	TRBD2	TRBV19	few	CASRLAGGYNEQFF	TGTGCCAGTAGACTAGCGGGGGGCTACAATGAGCAGTTCTTC
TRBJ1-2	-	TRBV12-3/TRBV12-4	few	CASRIRDQRDGDYTF	TGTGCCAGCAGGATTCGGGACCAGAGGGACGGGGACTACACCTTC
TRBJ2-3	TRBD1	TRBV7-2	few	CASTPGQAIDTQYF	TGTGCCAGCACCCCTGGACAGGCAATAGATACGCAGTATTTT
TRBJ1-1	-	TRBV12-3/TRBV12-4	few	CATLAHKNTEAFF	TGTGCAACTCTCGCCCACAAGAACACTGAAGCTTTCTTT
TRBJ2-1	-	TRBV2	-	CASSEARVRQDNEQFF	TGTGCCAGCAGTGAAGCTAGGGTCCGGCAAGACAATGAGCAGTTCTTC
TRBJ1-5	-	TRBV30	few	CAWGRQADQPQHF	TGTGCCTGGGGCAGACAGGCAGATCAGCCCCAGCATTTT
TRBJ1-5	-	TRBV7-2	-	CASSLEAWGQPQHF	TGTGCCAGCAGCTTAGAGGCGTGGGGTCAGCCCCAGCATTTT
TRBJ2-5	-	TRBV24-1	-	CATSDPRQPSEYF	TGTGCCACCAGTGACCCTCGACAGCCCTCGGAGTACTTC
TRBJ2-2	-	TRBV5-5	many	CASSPLLHRFTGELFF	TGTGCCAGCAGCCCCCTCCTACATCGGTTTACCGGGGAGCTGTTTTTT
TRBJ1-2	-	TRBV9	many	CASSPGTDANYGYTF	TGTGCCAGCAGCCCTGGGACTGATGCTAACTATGGCTACACCTTC
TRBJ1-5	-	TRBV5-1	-	CASSFTPNQPQHF	TGCGCCAGCAGCTTTACACCAAATCAGCCCCAGCATTTT
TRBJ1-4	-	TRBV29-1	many	CSVEGTDRSNEKLFF	TGCAGCGTTGAAGGTACGGACCGCTCTAATGAAAAACTGTTTTTT
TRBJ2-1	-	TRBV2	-	CASGSGSDFGFF	TGTGCCAGCGGGTCCGGGTCCGATTTTGGATTCTTC
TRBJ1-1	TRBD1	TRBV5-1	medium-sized	CASSLGDRGKAFF	TGCGCCAGCAGCTTGGGCGACAGGGGGAAAGCTTTCTTT
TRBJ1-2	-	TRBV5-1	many	CASSLALEDYGYTF	TGCGCCAGCAGCTTGGCGTTGGAAGACTATGGCTACACCTTC
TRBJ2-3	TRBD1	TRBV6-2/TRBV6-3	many	CASSYDTGGTDTQYF	TGTGCCAGCAGTTACGATACAGGGGGCACAGATACGCAGTATTTT
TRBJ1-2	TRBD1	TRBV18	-	CASSPSGQGRPNYGYTF	TGTGCCAGCTCACCCTCGGGACAGGGGAGGCCTAACTATGGCTACACCTTC
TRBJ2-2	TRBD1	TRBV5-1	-	CASSWTGGRTGELFF	TGCGCCAGCAGCTGGACAGGGGGCCGCACCGGGGAGCTGTTTTTT
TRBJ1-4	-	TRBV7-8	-	CASSGGRNEKLFF	TGTGCCAGCAGCGGGGGACGAAATGAAAAACTGTTTTTT
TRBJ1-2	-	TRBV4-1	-	CASSHPTKPGLNYGYTF	TGCGCCAGCAGCCACCCGACCAAACCTGGTTTAAACTATGGCTACACCTTC
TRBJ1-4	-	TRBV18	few	CASSPVIVGEKLFF	TGTGCCAGCTCACCAGTTATCGTCGGTGAAAAACTGTTTTTT
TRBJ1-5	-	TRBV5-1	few	CASSSDPDQPQHF	TGCGCCAGCAGCTCCGACCCTGATCAGCCCCAGCATTTT
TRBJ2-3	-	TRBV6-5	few	CASSGAGGVTDTQYF	TGTGCCAGCAGTGGGGCTGGCGGGGTTACAGATACGCAGTATTTT
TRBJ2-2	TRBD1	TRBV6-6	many	CASSYGTGNTGELFF	TGTGCCAGCAGTTACGGGACAGGGAACACCGGGGAGCTGTTTTTT
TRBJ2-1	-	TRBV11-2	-	CASSRAGTPVGKQFF	TGTGCCAGCAGTCGAGCCGGGACCCCTGTTGGGAAGCAGTTCTTC
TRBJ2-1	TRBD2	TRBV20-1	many	CSARWGGDNEQFF	TGCAGTGCTAGGTGGGGGGGGGACAATGAGCAGTTCTTC
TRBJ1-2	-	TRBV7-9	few	CASSRDIIYGYTF	TGTGCCAGCAGCCGGGACATTATCTATGGCTACACCTTC
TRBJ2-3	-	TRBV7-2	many	CASRQGSQDTQYF	TGTGCCAGCAGACAGGGCAGCCAAGATACGCAGTATTTT
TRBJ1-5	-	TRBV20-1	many	CSAVQGGSQPQHF	TGCAGTGCGGTACAGGGAGGGAGTCAGCCCCAGCATTTT
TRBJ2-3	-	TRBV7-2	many	CASSLTSHSTDTQYF	TGTGCCAGCAGCTTAACTAGCCATAGCACAGATACGCAGTATTTT
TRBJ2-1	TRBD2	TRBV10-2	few	CASSGAGGRYNEQFF	TGCGCCAGCAGTGGAGCGGGGGGGCGATACAATGAGCAGTTCTTC
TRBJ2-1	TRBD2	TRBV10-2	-	CASRPGLAGGDNEQFF	TGCGCCAGCAGACCGGGACTAGCGGGGGGGGACAATGAGCAGTTCTTC
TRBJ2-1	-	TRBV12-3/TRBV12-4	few	CASTWTEGSNEQFF	TGTGCCAGCACCTGGACAGAGGGTTCCAATGAGCAGTTCTTC
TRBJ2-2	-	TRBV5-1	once	CASSLTRQTVELFF	TGCGCCAGCAGCTTGACCCGCCAGACCGTGGAGCTGTTTTTT
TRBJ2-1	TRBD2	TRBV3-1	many	CASSHPGGAYNEQFF	TGTGCCAGCAGCCATCCGGGGGGGGCCTACAATGAGCAGTTCTTC
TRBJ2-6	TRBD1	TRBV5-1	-	CASSLGTGAGANVLTF	TGCGCCAGCAGCCTCGGGACAGGGGCCGGGGCCAACGTCCTGACTTTC
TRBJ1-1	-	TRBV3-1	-	CASSQRGGNTEAFF	TGTGCCAGCAGCCAACGGGGCGGAAACACTGAAGCTTTCTTT
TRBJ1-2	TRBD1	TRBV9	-	CASSVGGTGSKYGYTF	TGTGCCAGCAGCGTAGGGGGGACAGGGTCGAAGTATGGCTACACCTTC
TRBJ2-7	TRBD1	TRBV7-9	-	CASSPHATGASYEQYF	TGTGCCAGCAGCCCCCACGCGACAGGGGCATCATACGAGCAGTACTTC
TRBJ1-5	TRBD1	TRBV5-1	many	CASSSQGGQPQHF	TGCGCCAGCAGCTCACAGGGGGGGCAGCCCCAGCATTTT
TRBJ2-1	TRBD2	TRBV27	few	CASSSLAGGGHNEQFF	TGTGCCAGCAGTTCCCTAGCGGGGGGTGGGCACAATGAGCAGTTCTTC
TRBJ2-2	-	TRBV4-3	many	CASSQDRGHTGELFF	TGCGCCAGCAGCCAAGATCGGGGGCACACCGGGGAGCTGTTTTTT
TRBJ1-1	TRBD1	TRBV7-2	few	CASSGRQGENTEAFF	TGTGCCAGCAGCGGCCGACAGGGGGAGAACACTGAAGCTTTCTTT
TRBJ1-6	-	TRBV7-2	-	CASGEYGNSPLHF	TGTGCCAGCGGGGAATACGGGAATTCACCCCTCCACTTT
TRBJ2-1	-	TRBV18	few	CASSPRGLLGDEQFF	TGTGCCAGCTCACCAAGGGGACTCTTAGGCGATGAGCAGTTCTTC
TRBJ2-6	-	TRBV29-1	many	CSVASSGANVLTF	TGCAGCGTTGCGAGCTCTGGGGCCAACGTCCTGACTTTC
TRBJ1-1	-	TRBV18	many	CASSPQRPEAFF	TGTGCCAGCTCACCCCAGCGGCCTGAAGCTTTCTTT